This TCR beta chain was recovered during a study of vaccination and CD4 T cells after COVID-19. Study context: With nine mild cases and one severe, convalescent patients were SARS-CoV-2 positive by nasal swab PCR. Overlapping spike peptides served as the stimulus for the cells. These peptides came from SARS-CoV-2 and from the common cold coronaviruses HCoV-NL63, HCoV-OC43 and HCoV-229E.

Study-wide points: Within convalescent individuals, 304 out of 307 vaccine-specific clones proved to be spike mono-reactive.

Germline V CDR1 and CDR2: SGHNT, YYREEE (reference sequence). This CDR3 contains 15 residues. The V gene lost 4 bases and the J gene lost 5 bases, with 17 bases spanning the gap. A remark on this clonotype: Its antigen is currently unknown.

At the Johns Hopkins FTIC core, DNA taken from cultured CD4+ T cells was sequenced by way of the Oncomine TCR Beta short-read assay. TCRdb passed the PCR reads through MiXCR, listing each CDR3 protein once. The table records approximately 12,000 distinct CDR3 sequences, around 30% of them present only once. Treatment meaning: approximately nine-day PBMC culture with coronavirus spike peptide pools or control peptides (ViraFEST assay). Material: cultured CD4+ T cells from blood. V is TRBV5-4 and J is TRBJ2-3; D uncertain. The source is a human donor with COVID-19. As DNA, the CDR3 is TGTGCCAGCAGCCCGGCGATGGGCCATAGAGATACGCAGTATTTT. Translating gives CASSPAMGHRDTQYF.